This note documents a single T cell receptor beta chain sequence. The record originates from a study of blood T cell repertoires in COVID-19. About the research overall: Italy, Spain and the United States were the sources of the convalescent and acute COVID-19 samples.

V was clipped by 7 bases and J by 8 bases; unmatched bases: 8. The CDR3 is 16 residues long. The germline V gene has CDR1 MNHEY and CDR2 SMNVEV (reference sequence). In the original analysis: Cell counts per sample came from amplifying reference gene primers. This table comes from immunoSEQ multiplex PCR, and its TCRdb copy is limited to in-frame clones, with some not included. V, J and clone size were drawn from that table, and D and trimming were deduced from the DNA. The sample lists approximately 100,000 clones, roughly 80% occurring once. This TCR derives from a man aged 70-80 years with active or convalescent COVID-19. The sequencing input was peripheral blood. The J gene is TRBJ2-1, the V gene TRBV27; 16 bases line up with TRBD2. The CDR3 spells CASTPGTSGGAHEQFF. Here the CDR3 DNA reads TGTGCCAGCACCCCAGGGACTAGCGGGGGGGCACATGAGCAGTTCTTC.